The 3 T cell receptor beta chains presented below share a single source sample, sequenced in a study of response to subunit inactivated influenza vaccine. TCRdb fed the RT-PCR reads into MiXCR, producing one record per CDR3 protein. The repertoire holds roughly 570,000 distinct CDR3 sequences, approximately 13% seen once, with 10% to 15% in the top ten. Sequences were derived from PBMCs from blood, sampled 45 days after vaccination. The receptors were sampled from a man aged 50-59 years who received an inactivated influenza vaccine.

This chain connects TRBV3-1 to TRBJ1-2, with 7 nucleotides matching TRBD1. Germline values: CDR1 LGHDT, CDR2 YNNKEL (reference sequence). The CDR3 is 16 residues long. V shed 1 base and J 6 bases; nucleotides not matched to a gene: 11. Written as DNA, the CDR3 is TGTGCCAGCAGCCAAGGCCGGAGTTCAGGGGGGCATGGCTACACCTTC. It is translated as CASSQGRSSGGHGYTF.

The V gene is TRBV7-2, the J gene TRBJ1-5; D remains unclear. This CDR3 region has 14 residues. The ends were cut back, 1 base at V and 7 bases at J, with 11 bases in the middle. Germline CDR1 SGHTA, CDR2 FQGNSA. CDR3 sequence (DNA): TGTGCCAGCAGCTTAGAATGGTCGGGGCAGCCCCAGCATTTT. Its protein product is CASSLEWSGQPQHF.

This clonotype came up a few times. This chain links TRBV12-3 or TRBV12-4 with TRBJ1-2, with unresolved D. V was cut by 6 bases and J by 7 bases, with 9 bases left in between. This CDR3 is 11 amino acids long. CDR3: CASSRSSGYTF. The CDR3 bases are TGTGCCAGCAGCCGCAGCAGTGGCTACACCTTC.